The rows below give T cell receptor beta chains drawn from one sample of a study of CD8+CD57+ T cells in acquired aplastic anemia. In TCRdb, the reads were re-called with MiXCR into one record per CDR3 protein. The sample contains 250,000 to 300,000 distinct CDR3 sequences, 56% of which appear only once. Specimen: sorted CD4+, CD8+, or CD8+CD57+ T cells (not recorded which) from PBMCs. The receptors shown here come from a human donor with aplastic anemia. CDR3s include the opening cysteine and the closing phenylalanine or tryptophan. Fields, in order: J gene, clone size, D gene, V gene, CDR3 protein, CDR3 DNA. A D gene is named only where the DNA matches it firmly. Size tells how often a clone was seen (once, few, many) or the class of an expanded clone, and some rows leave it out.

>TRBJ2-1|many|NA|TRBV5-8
CASSSGRVTINEQFF
TGTGCCAGCAGCTCGGGCAGGGTAACAATCAATGAGCAGTTCTTC
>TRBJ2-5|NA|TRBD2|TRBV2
CASRGTSGPTETQYF
TGTGCCAGCAGAGGGACTAGCGGGCCCACAGAGACCCAGTACTTC
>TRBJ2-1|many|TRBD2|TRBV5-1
CASSPSGRAVNEQFF
TGCGCCAGCAGCCCTAGCGGGAGGGCCGTTAATGAGCAGTTCTTC
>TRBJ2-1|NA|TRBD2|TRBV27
CASSPGGREQFF
TGTGCCAGCAGCCCGGGAGGGAGGGAGCAGTTCTTC
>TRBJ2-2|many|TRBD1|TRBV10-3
CAIGQDLSGGLFF
TGTGCCATCGGACAGGACTTGTCAGGTGGGCTGTTTTTT
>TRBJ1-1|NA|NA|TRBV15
CATSSRGWTDEAFF
TGTGCCACCAGCAGCCGCGGGTGGACGGATGAAGCTTTCTTT
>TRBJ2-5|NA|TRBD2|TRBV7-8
CASSPGGSGGETQYF
TGTGCCAGCAGCCCCGGCGGTAGCGGGGGAGAGACCCAGTACTTC
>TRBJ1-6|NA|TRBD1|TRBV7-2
CASSLGGQGGDSPLHF
TGTGCCAGCAGCTTGGGAGGACAGGGTGGGGATTCACCCCTCCACTTT
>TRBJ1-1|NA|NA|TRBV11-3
CASSLDIDTEAFF
TGTGCCAGCAGCTTAGACATCGACACTGAAGCTTTCTTT
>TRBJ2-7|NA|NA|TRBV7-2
CASSLTLGNSYEQYF
TGTGCCAGCAGCTTAACATTAGGCAACTCCTACGAGCAGTACTTC
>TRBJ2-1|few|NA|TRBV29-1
CSVGTHGSYNEQFF
TGCAGCGTCGGGACTCATGGCTCCTACAATGAGCAGTTCTTC
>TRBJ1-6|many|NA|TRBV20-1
CSASRQGQSYNSPLHF
TGCAGTGCTAGCCGGCAGGGTCAAAGCTATAATTCACCCCTCCACTTT
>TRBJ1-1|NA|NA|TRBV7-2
CDSSLVSRATEAFF
TGTGACAGCAGCTTAGTCTCAAGGGCGACTGAAGCTTTCTTT
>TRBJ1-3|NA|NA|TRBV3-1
CASSQGWNSPSGNTIYF
TGTGCCAGCAGCCAAGGCTGGAACAGTCCCTCTGGAAACACCATATATTTT
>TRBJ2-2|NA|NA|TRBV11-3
CASSQQLLGTGELFF
TGTGCCAGCAGCCAACAGCTCCTGGGGACCGGGGAGCTGTTTTTT
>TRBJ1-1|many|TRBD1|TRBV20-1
CSALDRKNTEAFF
TGCAGTGCTTTGGACAGGAAGAACACTGAAGCTTTCTTT
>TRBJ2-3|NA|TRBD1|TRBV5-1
CASSARQGSYNEQYF
TGCGCCAGCAGCGCCCGACAGGGTTCCTACAATGAGCAGTATTTT
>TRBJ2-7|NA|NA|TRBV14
CASSPLSRYEQYF
TGTGCCAGCAGCCCACTCTCCCGGTACGAGCAGTACTTC
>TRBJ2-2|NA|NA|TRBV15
CATSIDSPNTGELFF
TGTGCCACCAGCATCGACAGCCCGAACACCGGGGAGCTGTTTTTT
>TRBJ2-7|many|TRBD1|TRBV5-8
CASSQGVVQYF
TGTGCCAGCAGCCAGGGGGTTGTGCAGTACTTC
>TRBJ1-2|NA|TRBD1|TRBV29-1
CSAQPTGGGYTF
TGCAGCGCTCAGCCCACAGGGGGAGGCTACACCTTC
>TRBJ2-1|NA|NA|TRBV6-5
CASSYSHEQFF
TGTGCCAGCAGTTACTCTCATGAGCAGTTCTTC
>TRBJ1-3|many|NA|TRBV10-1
CASSPRVAGNTIYF
TGCGCCAGCAGTCCCAGGGTGGCTGGAAACACCATATATTTT
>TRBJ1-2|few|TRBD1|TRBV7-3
CASSGGQVLYGYTF
TGTGCCAGCAGCGGGGGACAGGTCTTATATGGCTACACCTTC
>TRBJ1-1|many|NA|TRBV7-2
CASSFELGEAFF
TGTGCCAGCAGCTTTGAGCTGGGTGAAGCTTTCTTT
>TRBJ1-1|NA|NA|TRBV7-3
CASRLSGDVNTEAFF
TGTGCCAGCAGACTATCAGGGGATGTGAACACTGAAGCTTTCTTT
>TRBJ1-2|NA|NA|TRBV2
CASRGHSGTPNNYGYTF
TGTGCCAGCAGGGGCCACTCCGGGACACCTAATAACTATGGCTACACCTTC
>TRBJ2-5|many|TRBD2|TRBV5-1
CASSEGLAGGSGETQYF
TGCGCCAGCAGCGAGGGACTAGCGGGAGGTAGTGGGGAGACCCAGTACTTC
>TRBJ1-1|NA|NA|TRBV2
CASSELEGGASF
TGTGCCAGCAGTGAACTCGAGGGAGGGGCTTCCTTT
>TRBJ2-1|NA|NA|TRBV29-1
CSVVGILNEQFF
TGCAGCGTTGTTGGAATCCTCAATGAGCAGTTCTTC
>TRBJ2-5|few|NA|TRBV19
CASSIGQETQYF
TGTGCCAGTAGTATTGGTCAAGAGACCCAGTACTTC
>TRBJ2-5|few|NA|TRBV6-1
CAASQGRLETQYF
TGTGCCGCCTCACAGGGTCGGTTAGAGACCCAGTACTTC